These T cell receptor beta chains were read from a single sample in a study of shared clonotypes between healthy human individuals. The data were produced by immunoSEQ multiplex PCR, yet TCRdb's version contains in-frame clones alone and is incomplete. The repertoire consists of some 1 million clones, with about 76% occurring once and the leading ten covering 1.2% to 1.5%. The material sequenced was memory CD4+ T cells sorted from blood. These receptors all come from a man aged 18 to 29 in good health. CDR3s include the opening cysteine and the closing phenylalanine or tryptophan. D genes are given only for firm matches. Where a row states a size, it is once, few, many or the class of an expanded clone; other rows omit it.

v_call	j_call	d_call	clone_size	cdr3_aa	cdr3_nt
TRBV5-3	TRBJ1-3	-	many	CVQAGETIYF	TGTGTTCAAGCGGGGGAAACCATATATTTT
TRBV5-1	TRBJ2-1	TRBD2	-	CASSLAGLAGNEQFF	TGCGCCAGCAGCTTGGCCGGCCTAGCGGGCAATGAGCAGTTCTTC
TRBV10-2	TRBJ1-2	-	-	CASSEPGAGVIGYTF	TGCGCCAGCAGTGAGCCGGGCGCAGGGGTGATTGGCTACACCTTC
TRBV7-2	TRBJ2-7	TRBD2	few	CASSPRASGRIHEQYF	TGTGCCAGCAGCCCGAGGGCGAGCGGGAGGATACACGAGCAGTACTTC
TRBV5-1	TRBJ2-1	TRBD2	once	CASSFFSGRAGEQFF	TGCGCCAGCAGCTTCTTCAGCGGGAGGGCGGGCGAGCAGTTCTTC
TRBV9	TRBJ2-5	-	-	CASGKGVMLETQYF	TGTGCCAGCGGTAAAGGGGTGATGCTAGAGACCCAGTACTTC
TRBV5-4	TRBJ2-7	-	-	CASSLDYTYEQYF	TGTGCCAGCAGCTTGGACTACACCTACGAGCAGTACTTC
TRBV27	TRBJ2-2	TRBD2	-	CASSKTSGGATGELFF	TGTGCCAGCAGTAAAACTAGCGGGGGGGCCACCGGGGAGCTGTTTTTT
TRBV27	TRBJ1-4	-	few	CASKPFSTGTNEKLFF	TGTGCCAGCAAACCATTCTCTACCGGGACAAATGAAAAACTGTTTTTT
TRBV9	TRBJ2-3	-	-	CASSPQKVETDTQYF	TGTGCCAGCAGCCCCCAGAAGGTAGAGACAGATACGCAGTATTTT
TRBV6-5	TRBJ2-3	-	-	CATSRGAGTDTQYF	TGTGCCACCTCCCGGGGGGCGGGCACAGATACGCAGTATTTT
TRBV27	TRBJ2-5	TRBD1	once	CASRRTGVQETQYF	TGTGCCAGCAGGAGGACAGGCGTCCAAGAGACCCAGTACTTC
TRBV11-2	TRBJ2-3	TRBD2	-	CASSQGTSGGAWSDTQYF	TGTGCCAGCAGCCAAGGGACTAGCGGGGGGGCCTGGTCAGATACGCAGTATTTT
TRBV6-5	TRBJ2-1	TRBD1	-	CASGNTGVPNEQFF	TGTGCCAGCGGCAATACAGGGGTCCCTAATGAGCAGTTCTTC
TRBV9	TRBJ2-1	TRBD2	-	CASSVGGTSGVNEQFF	TGTGCCAGCAGCGTAGGGGGGACTAGCGGGGTAAATGAGCAGTTCTTC
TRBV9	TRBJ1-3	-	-	CASSVEGVSGNTIYF	TGTGCCAGCAGCGTAGAGGGAGTCTCTGGAAACACCATATATTTT
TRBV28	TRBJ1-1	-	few	CAIGHGTSPEAFF	TGTGCCATAGGACATGGGACTAGCCCTGAAGCTTTCTTT